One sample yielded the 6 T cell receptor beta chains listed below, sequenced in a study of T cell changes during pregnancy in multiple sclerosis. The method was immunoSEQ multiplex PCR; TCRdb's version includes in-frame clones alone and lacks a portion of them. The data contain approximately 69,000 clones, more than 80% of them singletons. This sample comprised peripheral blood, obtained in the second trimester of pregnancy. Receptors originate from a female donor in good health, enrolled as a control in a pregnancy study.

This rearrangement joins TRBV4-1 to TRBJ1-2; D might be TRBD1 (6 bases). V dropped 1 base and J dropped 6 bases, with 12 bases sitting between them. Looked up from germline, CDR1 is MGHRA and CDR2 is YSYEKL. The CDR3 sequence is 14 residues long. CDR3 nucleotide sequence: TGCGCCAGCAGCCAAGGGCAAGGGGGGGATGGCTACACCTTC. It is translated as CASSQGQGGDGYTF.

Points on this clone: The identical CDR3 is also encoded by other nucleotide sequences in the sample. This CDR3 reads CASSLRGNEAFF. As DNA, the CDR3 is TGTGCCAGCAGCTTGAGGGGGAATGAAGCTTTCTTT. The gene calls are TRBV5-6 and TRBJ1-1; possibly TRBD1 for D (6 bases). From germline, CDR1 is SGHDT and CDR2 YYEEEE. The CDR3 covers 12 residues. Trimming took off 1 base at V and 7 bases at J, with 8 bases between the two ends. The entire variable domain, with the rest obtained from reference TRBV5-6 and TRBJ1-1, is as follows: DAGVTQSPTHLIKTRGQQVTLRCSPKSGHDTVSWYQQALGQGPQFIFQYYEEEERQRGNFPDRFSGHQFPNYSSELNVNALLLGDSALYLCASSLRGNEAFFGQGTRLTVV.

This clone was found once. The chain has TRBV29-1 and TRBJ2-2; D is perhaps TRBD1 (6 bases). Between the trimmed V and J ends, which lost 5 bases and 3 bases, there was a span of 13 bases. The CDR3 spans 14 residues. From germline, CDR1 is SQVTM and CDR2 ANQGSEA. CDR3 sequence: CSVTGQEYTGELFF. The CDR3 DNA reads TGCAGCGTTACGGGACAAGAGTACACCGGGGAGCTGTTTTTT.

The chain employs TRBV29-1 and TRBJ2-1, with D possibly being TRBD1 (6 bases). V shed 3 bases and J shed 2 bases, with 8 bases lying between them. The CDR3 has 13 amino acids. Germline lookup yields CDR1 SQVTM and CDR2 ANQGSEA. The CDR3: CSVDRDTYNEQFF. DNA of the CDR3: TGCAGCGTTGATAGGGACACCTACAATGAGCAGTTCTTC.

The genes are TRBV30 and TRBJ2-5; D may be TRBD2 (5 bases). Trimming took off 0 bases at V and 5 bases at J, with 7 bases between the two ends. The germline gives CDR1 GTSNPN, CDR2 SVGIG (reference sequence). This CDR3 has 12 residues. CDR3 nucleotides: TGTGCCTGGAGTGTATCGGGGGAGACCCAGTACTTC. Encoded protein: CAWSVSGETQYF.

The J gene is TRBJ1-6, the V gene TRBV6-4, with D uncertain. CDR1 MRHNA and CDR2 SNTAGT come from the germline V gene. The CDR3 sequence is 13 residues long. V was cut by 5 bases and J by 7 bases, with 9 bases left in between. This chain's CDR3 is CASSREMNSPLHF. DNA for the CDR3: TGTGCCAGCAGTCGGGAAATGAATTCACCCCTCCACTTT.